This T cell receptor beta chain appears in the sequencing data of a study of T cell responses to AZD1222 COVID-19 vaccine. Study as a whole: Second-dose schedules of about 4 or about 12 weeks were combined.

Findings and limits, study-wide: As reported, nearly half of all spike-specific TCRs target variant regions that are unmutated. None of the repertoires were sampled until the peak T cell response had passed. Dominant CD4 TCR responses targeted spike regions 160-218 and 743-854.

This CDR3 contains 14 residues. Germline V gene sequence: CDR1 KGHSH, CDR2 LQKENI. The V and J ends lost 3 bases and 6 bases respectively, with 11 bases between them. A note on this clone: Antigen unknown.

The assay was immunoSEQ multiplex PCR, and TCRdb's table has in-frame clones only and misses some. The sample yields about 130,000 clones, over 90% seen once. The origin of this receptor is an adult in good health. The chain links TRBV18 to TRBJ2-2; no clear D. Sequenced here: peripheral blood, sampled on day 0 of AZD1222 vaccination. This chain's CDR3 is CASSPNTRSGELFF. The CDR3 region has the DNA TGTGCCAGCTCACCGAATACGAGGTCCGGGGAGCTGTTTTTT.